This TCR beta chain was sequenced during a study of T-cell reconstitution after alpha-beta-depleted transplantation in children. V dropped 5 bases and J dropped 4 bases, with 14 bases sitting between them. Looked up from germline, CDR1 is SQVTM and CDR2 is ANQGSEA. The CDR3 has 13 residues. The TCRbeta library incorporated unique molecular identifiers. TCRdb reanalysed the PCR reads using MiXCR and keeps one entry per CDR3 protein. The sample records about 610,000 distinct CDR3 sequences, about 10% being singletons. Only a few counts were recorded for this clonotype. The sequence was collected from a human donor who donated a stem cell graft to a child with acute myeloid leukemia. The source was PBMCs from the stem cell graft donor, collected from the stem cell graft. The rearrangement links TRBV29-1 to TRBJ1-1; TRBD1 might be the D (6 bases). CDR3: CSVRGGGGTEAFF. The CDR3 DNA reads TGCAGCGTTCGGGGAGGGGGAGGCACTGAAGCTTTCTTT.